Below are 13 T cell receptor beta chains sequenced from a single sample in a study of cytomegalovirus exposure and HLA in healthy donors. 13 Jbeta primers and 60 Vbeta primers were used for the PCR. Clones were read by immunoSEQ multiplex PCR, and TCRdb kept only the in-frame ones, dropping some. The sample carries some 190,000 clones, approximately 84% recorded once. Sequenced: PBMCs. The origin of the receptors is a female donor in good health and CMV-seronegative.

The chain joins TRBV7-8 to TRBJ1-5, with D uncertain. Germline V lookup: CDR1 SGHVS, CDR2 FQNEAQ. Trimming cost V 5 bases and J 0 bases, with 14 bases left between them. The CDR3 extends over 16 amino acids. Here the CDR3 DNA reads TGTGCCAGCAGCATCATTGCAGATTATAGCAATCAGCCCCAGCATTTT. Protein sequence: CASSIIADYSNQPQHF.

The DNA of the CDR3 is TGTGCCAGAAGACGGCTAGCGGGGACAGATACGCAGTATTTT. The encoded protein is CARRRLAGTDTQYF. The chain recombines TRBV5-3 with TRBJ2-3; 9 bases fit TRBD2. TRBV5-3 qualifies as an ORF whose function is uncertain. V lost 5 bases and J lost 3; bases outside the gene matches: 4. The CDR3 length is 14 residues.

The rearrangement joins TRBV2 to TRBJ2-2; TRBD2 matches at 8 bases. Germline trimming cut 2 bases from V and 5 bases from J; bases unmatched to any gene: 10. Germline V CDR1 and CDR2: SNHLY, FYNNEI. The CDR3 has 17 amino acids. In DNA, the CDR3 is TGTGCCAGCAGTGAACGGAGCATTAGCGGGACAACCGGGGAGCTGTTTTTT. It encodes CASSERSISGTTGELFF. Together with reference TRBV2 and TRBJ2-2, the CDR3 gives the full variable domain: EPEVTQTPSHQVTQMGQEVILRCVPISNHLYFYWYRQILGQKVEFLVSFYNNEISEKSEIFDDQFSVERPDGSNFTLKIRSTKLEDSAMYFCASSERSISGTTGELFFGEGSRLTVL.

Worth noting for this clone: Other DNA sequences in this sample translate to the same CDR3. This rearrangement joins TRBV5-4 to TRBJ2-7, with TRBD1 matching over 8 bases. CDR3 length: 12 residues. Germline V lookup: CDR1 SGHNT, CDR2 YYREEE (reference sequence). The V gene end was trimmed by 4 bases and the J gene end by 6 bases; junction bases not matched to a gene: 3. This CDR3 is CASSLDRGEQYF. CDR3 bases: TGTGCCAGCAGCCTCGACAGGGGCGAGCAGTACTTC.

This clone was seen a few times. The chain carries TRBV2 and TRBJ2-7; maybe TRBD2 (5 bases). There are 14 residues in the CDR3. CDR1 and CDR2 (germline): SNHLY, FYNNEI. V shed 3 bases and J shed 3 bases, with 12 bases lying between them. DNA of the CDR3: TGTGCCAGCAGTGAGAGGGCCTCGAGCTACGAGCAGTACTTC. Translation gives CASSERASSYEQYF. Full variable domain (outside the CDR3, taken from reference TRBV2 and TRBJ2-7): EPEVTQTPSHQVTQMGQEVILRCVPISNHLYFYWYRQILGQKVEFLVSFYNNEISEKSEIFDDQFSVERPDGSNFTLKIRSTKLEDSAMYFCASSERASSYEQYFGPGTRLTVT.

The V and J genes are TRBV4-1 and TRBJ1-2; maybe TRBD1 (5 bases). V dropped 0 bases and J dropped 8 bases, with 22 bases sitting between them. The CDR3 is 17 amino acids. From germline, CDR1 is MGHRA and CDR2 YSYEKL. The CDR3 nucleotides read TGCGCCAGCAGCCAAGATCAGGGTTGGGGTCTTTGGGGAGGCTACACCTTC. Residues: CASSQDQGWGLWGGYTF.

This clone has more than one count but fewer than ten. The chain links TRBV7-8 to TRBJ1-1; 7 nucleotides agree with TRBD1. The germline V gene has CDR1 SGHVS and CDR2 FQNEAQ. CDR3 length: 14 amino acids. The V and J ends lost 7 bases and 1 base, in that order; junction bases with no gene match: 6. The CDR3 DNA sequence: TGTGCCAGCAAACGACAGGGAGGGAACACTGAAGCTTTCTTT. This sequence encodes CASKRQGGNTEAFF.

The CDR3 here is CASREDRGLEKLFF. The DNA of the CDR3 is TGTGCCAGCAGGGAGGACAGGGGGCTCGAAAAACTGTTTTTT. The J gene is TRBJ1-4, the V gene TRBV6-1, with 11 bases that match TRBD1. V gave up 6 bases and J gave up 8 bases; unmatched junction bases: 5. The CDR3 runs to 14 residues. Per the germline V gene, CDR1 is MNHNS and CDR2 is SASEGT.

V gene TRBV28 combines with J gene TRBJ2-1; 7 nucleotides match TRBD2. The CDR3 totals 17 residues. The junction had 10 bases not matched to a gene; V was cut back by 5 bases and J by 0 bases. Germline CDR1 MDHEN, CDR2 SYDVKM. The CDR3 nucleotides read TGTGCCAGCAGTCTCTCCAGCGGGGCAAGCTCCTACAATGAGCAGTTCTTC. It is translated as CASSLSSGASSYNEQFF. Using reference TRBV28 and TRBJ2-1 for the parts outside the CDR3, the full variable domain is DVKVTQSSRYLVKRTGEKVFLECVQDMDHENMFWYRQDPGLGLRLIYFSYDVKMKEKGDIPEGYSVSREKKERFSLILESASTNQTSMYLCASSLSSGASSYNEQFFGPGTRLTVL.

This rearrangement joins TRBV2 to TRBJ2-1, with TRBD2 identical over 13 bases. The J segment lost 1 base and the V segment lost 6 bases, leaving 6 bases of the junction unmatched. CDR3 length equals 17 residues. CDR1 is SNHLY and CDR2 is FYNNEI in the germline V gene. The CDR3 DNA is TGTGCCAGCAGAGAGCGACTAGCGGGGGGATCCTACAATGAGCAGTTCTTC. Translating gives CASRERLAGGSYNEQFF.

The chain employs TRBV4-2 and TRBJ2-1, with 11 positions matching TRBD2. V lost 3 bases, J lost 9 bases, and 10 bases stayed unmatched. The germline gives CDR1 LGHNA, CDR2 YNFKEQ. This CDR3 comprises 16 residues. CDR3 in amino acids: CASSQDPSGRNFEQFF. The CDR3 bases are TGTGCCAGCAGCCAGGACCCTAGCGGGAGGAATTTTGAGCAGTTCTTC.

This clone appeared a single time. V usage is TRBV19 and J usage is TRBJ2-5; 12 positions match TRBD2. Per the germline V gene, CDR1 is LNHDA and CDR2 is SQIVND (reference sequence). The CDR3 contains 16 residues. V trimming: 4 bases; J trimming: 4 bases; junction bases outside the gene matches: 7. CDR3 DNA: TGTGCCAGTAGTAGACTAGCGGGGGAGAGTGGAGAGACCCAGTACTTC. This gives the protein CASSRLAGESGETQYF. The whole variable domain, filled in from reference TRBV19 and TRBJ2-5, reads DGGITQSPKYLFRKEGQNVTLSCEQNLNHDAMYWYRQDPGQGLRLIYYSQIVNDFQKGDIAEGYSVSREKKESFPLTVTSAQKNPTAFYLCASSRLAGESGETQYFGPGTRLLVL.

The CDR3 DNA follows: TGTGCCAGCAGCCCTAGGGCTAGCGGGAGTCGGTACGAGCAGTACTTC. It encodes CASSPRASGSRYEQYF. The genes are TRBV9 and TRBJ2-7, with TRBD2 matching over 10 bases. The germline V gene encodes CDR1 SGDLS and CDR2 YYNGEE. Germline trimming cut 4 bases from V and 4 bases from J; bases unmatched to any gene: 11. The CDR3 extends over 16 amino acids.